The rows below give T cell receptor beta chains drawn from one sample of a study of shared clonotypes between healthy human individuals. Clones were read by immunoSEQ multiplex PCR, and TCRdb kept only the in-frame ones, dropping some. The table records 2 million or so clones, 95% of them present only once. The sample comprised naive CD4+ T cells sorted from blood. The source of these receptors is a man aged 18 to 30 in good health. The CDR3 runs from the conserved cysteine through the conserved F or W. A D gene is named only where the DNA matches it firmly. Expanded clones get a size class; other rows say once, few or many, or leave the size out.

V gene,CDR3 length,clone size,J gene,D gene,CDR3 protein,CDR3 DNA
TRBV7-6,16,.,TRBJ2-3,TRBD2,CASSSGLAALWDTQYF,TGTGCCAGCAGCTCCGGACTAGCGGCGCTGTGGGATACGCAGTATTTT
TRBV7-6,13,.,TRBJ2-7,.,CASSLVRGYEQYF,TGTGCCAGCAGCTTAGTCCGGGGTTACGAGCAGTACTTC
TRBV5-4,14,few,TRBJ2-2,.,CASSYTGTTGELFF,TGTGCCAGCAGCTATACAGGGACCACCGGGGAGCTGTTTTTT
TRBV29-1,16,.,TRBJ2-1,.,CSVAYGRGPRDNEQFF,TGCAGCGTTGCTTACGGGAGGGGGCCACGGGACAATGAGCAGTTCTTC
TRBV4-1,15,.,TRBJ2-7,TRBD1,CASSDRDRGRVEQYF,TGCGCCAGCAGCGACCGGGACAGGGGGCGAGTCGAGCAGTACTTC
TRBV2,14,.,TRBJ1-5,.,CASSDVTRNQPQHF,TGTGCCAGCAGTGATGTTACGCGCAATCAGCCCCAGCATTTT
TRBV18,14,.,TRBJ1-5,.,CASSPAESNQPQHF,TGTGCCAGCTCACCCGCAGAAAGCAATCAGCCCCAGCATTTT
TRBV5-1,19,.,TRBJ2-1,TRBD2,CASSLPTSGRSGSYNEQFF,TGCGCCAGCAGCTTGCCGACTAGCGGGAGAAGTGGGTCCTACAATGAGCAGTTCTTC
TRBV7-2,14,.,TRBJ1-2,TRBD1,CASNYQGGGYGYTF,TGTGCCAGCAATTACCAGGGGGGCGGCTATGGCTACACCTTC
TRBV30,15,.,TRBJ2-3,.,CAWSVWGPSTDTQYF,TGTGCCTGGAGTGTCTGGGGACCTAGCACAGATACGCAGTATTTT
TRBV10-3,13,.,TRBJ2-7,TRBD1,CAISTGAPYEQYF,TGTGCCATCTCGACAGGGGCTCCCTACGAGCAGTACTTC
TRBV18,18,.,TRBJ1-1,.,CASSLAQMKGPGITEAFF,TGTGCCAGCTCCCTCGCTCAAATGAAGGGTCCAGGGATCACTGAAGCTTTCTTT
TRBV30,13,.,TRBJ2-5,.,CAWATVRVETQYF,TGTGCCTGGGCGACGGTGAGGGTAGAGACCCAGTACTTC
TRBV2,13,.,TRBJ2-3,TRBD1,CASSLGQGGTQYF,TGTGCCAGCAGTCTAGGACAGGGCGGTACGCAGTATTTT
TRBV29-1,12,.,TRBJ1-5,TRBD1,CSFRGPNRAQHF,TGCAGTTTCAGGGGGCCTAATAGAGCCCAGCATTTT
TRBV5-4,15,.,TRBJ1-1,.,CASNLPGPEGTEAFF,TGTGCCAGCAACTTACCCGGGCCAGAAGGCACTGAAGCTTTCTTT
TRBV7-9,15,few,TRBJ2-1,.,CASSLEETSRNEQFF,TGTGCCAGCAGCTTAGAAGAGACTAGTCGCAATGAGCAGTTCTTC
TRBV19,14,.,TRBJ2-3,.,CASSRDTGTDTQYF,TGTGCCAGTAGTAGGGACACCGGCACAGATACGCAGTATTTT
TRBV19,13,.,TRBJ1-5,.,CASDINSNQPQHF,TGTGCCAGCGACATAAATAGCAATCAGCCCCAGCATTTT
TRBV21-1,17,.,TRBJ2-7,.,CASSKAGSSGDYYEQYF,TGTGCCAGCAGCAAAGCGGGCTCTAGCGGGGACTACTACGAGCAGTACTTC
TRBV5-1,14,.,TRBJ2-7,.,CASSLAGGQYEQYF,TGCGCCAGCAGCTTGGCCGGCGGGCAATACGAGCAGTACTTC
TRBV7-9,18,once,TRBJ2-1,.,CASSLVSLGILSYNEQFF,TGTGCCAGCAGCTTAGTAAGTTTGGGGATATTGTCCTACAATGAGCAGTTCTTC
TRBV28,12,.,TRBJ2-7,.,CASQTVSYEQYF,TGTGCCAGCCAGACAGTTTCCTACGAGCAGTACTTC
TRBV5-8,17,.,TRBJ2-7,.,CASDRGPNRVTSYEQYF,TGTGCCAGCGACCGTGGACCCAACAGGGTCACCTCCTACGAGCAGTACTTC
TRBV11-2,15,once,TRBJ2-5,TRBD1,CASSSEPLTGGDQYF,TGTGCCAGCAGCTCCGAACCCTTGACAGGGGGCGACCAGTACTTC
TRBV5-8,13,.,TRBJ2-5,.,CASSPQGGRTQYF,TGTGCCAGCAGCCCCCAAGGGGGTAGGACCCAGTACTTC
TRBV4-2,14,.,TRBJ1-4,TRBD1,CASSQEGQGEKLFF,TGTGCCAGCAGCCAAGAGGGACAGGGTGAAAAACTGTTTTTT